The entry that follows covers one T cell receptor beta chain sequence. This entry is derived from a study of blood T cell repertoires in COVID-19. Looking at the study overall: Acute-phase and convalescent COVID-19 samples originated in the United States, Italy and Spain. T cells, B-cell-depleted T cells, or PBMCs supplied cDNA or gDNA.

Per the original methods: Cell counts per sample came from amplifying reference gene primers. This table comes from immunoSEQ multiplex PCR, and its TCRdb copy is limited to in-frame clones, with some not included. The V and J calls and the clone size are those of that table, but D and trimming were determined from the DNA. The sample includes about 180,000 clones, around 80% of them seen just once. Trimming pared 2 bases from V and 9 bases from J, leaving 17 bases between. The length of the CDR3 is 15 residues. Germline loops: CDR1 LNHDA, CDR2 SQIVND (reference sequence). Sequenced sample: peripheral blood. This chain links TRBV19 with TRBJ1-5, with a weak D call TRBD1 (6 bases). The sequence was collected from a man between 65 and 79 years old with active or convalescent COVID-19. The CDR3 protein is CASSIKGTGFAPQHF. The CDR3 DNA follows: TGTGCCAGTAGTATAAAGGGAACAGGGTTTGCGCCCCAGCATTTT.